Listed below are T cell receptor beta chains from one sample, sequenced in a study of T cells after yellow fever vaccination. TCRdb redid the calling of the 5' RACE reads with MiXCR, one entry per CDR3 protein. Here the sample spans around 160,000 distinct CDR3 sequences, more than 5.5% being singletons. The sample was CD4+ T cells sorted from PBMCs, taken 5 days after the first yellow fever vaccination. The receptors originated from a man aged 18 to 29 who received the YFV17D yellow fever vaccine. The CDR3 runs from the conserved cysteine through the conserved F or W. The D gene is left open where the match is weak. Expanded clones get a size class; other rows say once, few or many, or leave the size out.

>few|TRBV20-1|.|TRBJ1-6
TGCAGTGCAAGGGGGTGGAATTCACCCCTCCACTTT
CSARGWNSPLHF
>many|TRBV3-1|TRBD2|TRBJ2-5
TGTGCCAGCAGTCAAGCGGGGCTTAATCAAGAGACCCAGTACTTC
CASSQAGLNQETQYF
>many|TRBV5-1|TRBD2|TRBJ2-1
TGCGCCAGCAGCTTAAGGACTAGCGGGGGCTACAATGAGCAGTTCTTC
CASSLRTSGGYNEQFF
>many|TRBV10-3|.|TRBJ2-3
TGTGCCATCAGTGACGCTAGTGATACGCAGTATTTT
CAISDASDTQYF
>few|TRBV30|TRBD1|TRBJ2-3
TGTGCCTGGAGTACAGGGGCTAAAGATACGCAGTATTTT
CAWSTGAKDTQYF
>many|TRBV4-1|.|TRBJ2-1
TGCGCCAGCAGCCAAGGAGTGGGCGGGGTTGGTATCAATGAGCAGTTCTTC
CASSQGVGGVGINEQFF
>many|TRBV4-3|.|TRBJ2-7
TGCGCCAGCAGCCAAGATCGCGCGGGCTACGAGCAGTACTTC
CASSQDRAGYEQYF
>few|TRBV5-1|.|TRBJ1-3
TGCGCCAGCAGCTTGAAGCCTGGAAACACCATATATTTT
CASSLKPGNTIYF
>few|TRBV6-5|TRBD2|TRBJ2-3
TGTGCCAGCAGTTACGGTCAGGCGGGAGCTTTCGATACGCAGTATTTT
CASSYGQAGAFDTQYF
>many|TRBV5-1|TRBD1|TRBJ1-3
TGCGCCAGCAGCTTGGGGGACAGCGGAAACACCATATATTTT
CASSLGDSGNTIYF
>many|TRBV6-2/TRBV6-3|TRBD2|TRBJ2-3
TGTGCCAGCAGTTACGGCGGGGGGAGGTCAGATACGCAGTATTTT
CASSYGGGRSDTQYF
>few|TRBV19|.|TRBJ1-2
TGTGCCAGTAGTATGGGGACGGACTATGGCTACACCTTC
CASSMGTDYGYTF
>.|TRBV4-3|.|TRBJ1-5
TGCGCCAGCAGCCAAGAAAGCAGGCGGGATCAGCCCCAGCATTTT
CASSQESRRDQPQHF
>.|TRBV4-1|.|TRBJ1-2
TGCGCCAGCAGCCAAGACAGCCTTTTCTATGGCTACACCTTC
CASSQDSLFYGYTF
>few|TRBV5-6|.|TRBJ1-1
TGTGCCAGCAGCTTACCCCCGACACCTAACACTGAAGCTTTCTTT
CASSLPPTPNTEAFF
>.|TRBV6-6|.|TRBJ1-1
TGTGCCAGCAGCCCCCGTTTAGTCAGGGTTAAGAAAGCTTTCTTT
CASSPRLVRVKKAFF
>.|TRBV20-1|TRBD1|TRBJ1-6
TGCAGTGCTAGAGCCGGGGGACAGGGGTTTAATTCACCCCTCCACTTT
CSARAGGQGFNSPLHF
>many|TRBV12-3/TRBV12-4|.|TRBJ2-2
TGTGCCAGCAGACGATTTAGGAACACCGGGGAGCTGTTTTTT
CASRRFRNTGELFF
>many|TRBV6-2/TRBV6-3|.|TRBJ1-1
TGTGCCAGCAGTTACATCGGGGGGACTGAAGCTTTCTTT
CASSYIGGTEAFF
>many|TRBV5-4|TRBD2|TRBJ2-3
TGTGCCAGCAGCGGCCTGCTAGCGGCGGGGGGAGGAGATACGCAGTATTTT
CASSGLLAAGGGDTQYF
>few|TRBV7-2|.|TRBJ2-2
TGTGCCAGCAACTCCGGGGATAAGTACACCGGGGAGCTGTTTTTT
CASNSGDKYTGELFF
>.|TRBV2|.|TRBJ1-4
TGTGCCAGCAGTGAATTCCCCCGTGAAAAACTGTTTTTT
CASSEFPREKLFF
>many|TRBV7-3|TRBD2|TRBJ2-1
TGTGCCAGCAGCTCAACGACCGGGACTAGCGGTTACAATGAGCAGTTCTTC
CASSSTTGTSGYNEQFF
>few|TRBV29-1|.|TRBJ2-5
TGCAGCGTTGAAGATCCCCTGTCGAAGGTTCGAGAGACCCAGTACTTC
CSVEDPLSKVRETQYF
>few|TRBV11-2|.|TRBJ1-2
TGTGCCAGCAGCCCCTTCGGGTCTGGCGGCTACACCTTC
CASSPFGSGGYTF
>few|TRBV27|TRBD1|TRBJ2-7
TGTGCCAGCAGTCGCCCCGGGACAGGGTCCTACGAGCAGTACTTC
CASSRPGTGSYEQYF
>many|TRBV29-1|.|TRBJ2-1
TGCAGCGTTGAATGGTGGGGGTCCTACAATGAGCAGTTCTTC
CSVEWWGSYNEQFF
>many|TRBV12-3/TRBV12-4|TRBD2|TRBJ2-3
TGTGCCAGCAACCTCGGACTAGAGCATAGCACAGATACGCAGTATTTT
CASNLGLEHSTDTQYF
>few|TRBV20-1|.|TRBJ1-2
TGCAGTGCTAGGGCTAAAGGCCGACCGGACGGCTACACCTTC
CSARAKGRPDGYTF
>many|TRBV5-1|TRBD2|TRBJ2-3
TGCGCCAGCAGCTTGGCGTTGCGGGGGGGTGAAGGTACGCAGTATTTT
CASSLALRGGEGTQYF
>many|TRBV5-1|.|TRBJ2-1
TGCGCCAGCAGCTCACTGACCGGGGGCTCCTACAATGAGCAGTTCTTC
CASSSLTGGSYNEQFF
>few|TRBV5-1|TRBD1|TRBJ1-1
TGCGCCAGCGGAACAGGGGGCGCGGGTGAAGCTTTCTTT
CASGTGGAGEAFF
>many|TRBV18|.|TRBJ2-5
TGTGCCAGCTCACCCGACAGTCAAGAGACCCAGTACTTC
CASSPDSQETQYF
>many|TRBV5-1|.|TRBJ2-2
TGCGCCAGCAGCTCCGGGACTTTTTCCGGCGGGGAGCTGTTTTTT
CASSSGTFSGGELFF
>many|TRBV20-1|TRBD2|TRBJ2-3
TGCAGTGCTGGTGTGGGACTAGCGGGGGGCCGGGGGAAAGATACGCAGTATTTT
CSAGVGLAGGRGKDTQYF
>few|TRBV5-1|.|TRBJ2-7
TGCGCCAGCAGCGAGACAGATTTCTACGAGCAGTACTTC
CASSETDFYEQYF
>.|TRBV6-2/TRBV6-3|TRBD1|TRBJ2-7
TGTGCCAGCAGTTACCCCGGACAGGGGGCTTCGGAAGCGGGGCAGTACTTC
CASSYPGQGASEAGQYF
>many|TRBV29-1|.|TRBJ1-5
TGCAGCGCTACCCTCGGGGGAGATCAGCCCCAGCATTTT
CSATLGGDQPQHF
>few|TRBV5-1|.|TRBJ2-6
TGCGCCAGCCAGGAGAGGGTCGGAGCCAACGTCCTGACTTTC
CASQERVGANVLTF
>many|TRBV12-3/TRBV12-4|TRBD1|TRBJ2-7
TGTGCCAGCACCTACGGACAGGGAACCTACGAGCAGTACTTC
CASTYGQGTYEQYF
>many|TRBV20-1|TRBD1|TRBJ2-7
TGCAGTGCCTCAGAGGGAACAGGGGGGTGGGAGCAGTACTTC
CSASEGTGGWEQYF
>.|TRBV20-1|.|TRBJ2-2
TGCAGTGTACAGTCGAACACCGGGGAGCTGTTTTTT
CSVQSNTGELFF
>few|TRBV7-9|.|TRBJ2-5
TGTGCCAGCAGCCCCCCCGGGGGAGGAGAAGAGACCCAGTACTTC
CASSPPGGGEETQYF
>many|TRBV9|TRBD2|TRBJ2-1
TGTGCCAGCAGCGCATCAAAACTAGCGGGGGGAGACAATGAGCAGTTCTTC
CASSASKLAGGDNEQFF
>many|TRBV11-2|.|TRBJ1-1
TGTGCCAGCAGCCCTAGGGGGGGGACTGAAGCTTTCTTT
CASSPRGGTEAFF
>.|TRBV12-3/TRBV12-4|TRBD2|TRBJ2-3
TGTGCCAGCAGTGTACGACTAGCGGGGGTGTCGGATACGCAGTATTTT
CASSVRLAGVSDTQYF
>many|TRBV4-1|TRBD2|TRBJ2-5
TGCGCCAGCAGCTACGGACTAGCGGGGGGCCGATCCCAAGAGACCCAGTACTTC
CASSYGLAGGRSQETQYF
>many|TRBV20-1|TRBD2|TRBJ2-3
TGCAGTGCTAGTGGCGGGGGGGCCTGGGCAGATACGCAGTATTTT
CSASGGGAWADTQYF
>many|TRBV10-2|TRBD1|TRBJ2-7
TGCGCCACCACAGGGGGCGACGAGCAGTACTTC
CATTGGDEQYF